This T cell receptor beta chain was sequenced during a study of blood T cell repertoires in COVID-19. TCRdb's table, derived via immunoSEQ multiplex PCR, lists solely in-frame clones and lacks some. The repertoire holds roughly 170,000 clones, with 65% to 85% as singletons. Trimming removed 8 bases from V and 2 bases from J, with 15 bases in between. Germline CDR1 LNHDA, CDR2 SQIVND (reference sequence). This CDR3 has 15 amino acids. Sequencing was performed on PBMCs or T cells enriched from blood (not recorded which). The sequence derives from a woman aged 40 to 49 with acute COVID-19. The V and J genes are TRBV19 and TRBJ2-2, with a tentative D call TRBD1 (5 bases). CDR3 amino acids: CASSGHSLNTGELFF. The CDR3 DNA is TGTGCCAGTTCAGGGCACTCACTCAACACCGGGGAGCTGTTTTTT.